This T cell receptor beta chain was sequenced for a study of T cell repertoires in cytomegalovirus infection. Study details: It was recently identified HLA-C-restricted and well-studied HLA-B-restricted CMV epitopes that the study used. Public TCR beta signatures were indicative of both CMV infection and a matching HLA type.

CDR3 size: 16 residues. Germline CDR1 and CDR2: SGHKS and YYEKEE (reference sequence). V gave up 0 bases and J gave up 0 bases, with 10 bases separating them. In regard to this clonotype: Its antigen is not known.

Study-wide findings and caveats: Carriers of CMV and the relevant HLA type were discriminated by public TCR beta frequency. Dominant in the ex vivo response were TCR beta clonotypes restricted by HLA-C and specific for CMV.

TCRdb fed the reads into MiXCR, producing one record per CDR3 protein. The repertoire holds roughly 500,000 distinct CDR3 sequences, with about 33% as singletons. The sequence derives from a human donor in good health (CMV status not recorded). Some clones in this sample may be carry-over from other donors' samples. The source was cultured PBMCs, collected from culture after CMV antigen stimulation. The chain links TRBV5-5 to TRBJ2-1, with D possibly being TRBD2 (5 bases). CDR3 sequence reads: CASSLGLAPSYNEQFF. The CDR3 DNA reads as TGTGCCAGCAGCTTGGGTCTAGCCCCCTCCTACAATGAGCAGTTCTTC.